These 6 T cell receptor beta chains originate from one sample sequenced in a study of early T cells in non-severe SARS-CoV-2 infection. TCRdb used MiXCR to reprocess the 5' RACE reads, holding one entry per CDR3 protein. Of 60,000 to 75,000 distinct CDR3 sequences in the sample, 9.5% to 15% were seen once. Sequencing was carried out using whole blood. The source of these receptors is an adult who was a healthcare worker with PCR-confirmed SARS-CoV-2 infection or an uninfected control (not recorded which).

This clonotype showed up many times. V and J are TRBV6-1 and TRBJ2-3; D gene ambiguous. Germline V gene sequence: CDR1 MNHNS, CDR2 SASEGT. CDR3 length: 14 amino acids. V lost 0 bases to trimming and J lost 5 bases, with 9 bases between them. The CDR3 DNA reads as TGTGCCAGCAGTGAAGCGGGCAGCTTAGATACGCAGTATTTT. The encoded protein is CASSEAGSLDTQYF.

This clonotype was seen a few times. The chain employs TRBV5-1 and TRBJ1-1; 11 bases fit TRBD1. Germline V gene data show CDR1 as SGHRS and CDR2 as YFSETQ. The CDR3 runs to 17 residues. Trimming took 0 bases from V and 6 from J; bases not matched to a gene: 10. The CDR3: CASSLDAPDRGQAEAFF. The CDR3 nucleotides are TGCGCCAGCAGCTTGGACGCACCGGACAGGGGGCAGGCTGAAGCTTTCTTT.

This clonotype was recorded many times. The rearrangement links TRBV6-4 to TRBJ2-1; no clear D. Looked up from germline, CDR1 is MRHNA and CDR2 is SNTAGT. The ends were cut back, 0 bases at V and 5 bases at J, with 5 bases in the middle. The CDR3 sequence is 13 residues long. The CDR3 protein is CASSDSDNNEQFF. DNA for the CDR3: TGTGCCAGCAGTGACTCAGACAACAATGAGCAGTTCTTC.

This clonotype was detected many times. The CDR3 spells CASSERTGSYEQYF. CDR3 coding DNA: TGCGCCAGCAGTGAGAGGACAGGTTCCTACGAGCAGTACTTC. The V call is TRBV10-2, the J call TRBJ2-7, with 7 bases matching TRBD1. The CDR3 loop spans 14 amino acids. Trimming removed 2 bases from V and 1 base from J; junction bases left unmatched: 2. Germline CDR1 WSHSY, CDR2 SAAADI.

Ten or more counts support this clonotype. This sequence joins TRBV6-5 and TRBJ2-7, with D perhaps assigned TRBD1 or TRBD2 (5 bases each). Looked up from germline, CDR1 is MNHEY and CDR2 is SVGAGI. The CDR3 contains 14 residues. V was shortened by 5 bases and J by 3 bases, with 14 bases between the two germline ends. The CDR3 here is CASSLDIRDYEQYF. The CDR3 DNA reads as TGTGCCAGCAGTCTGGACATTCGGGACTACGAGCAGTACTTC.

This clonotype has ten or more counts. J is TRBJ1-5 and V is TRBV20-1; possibly TRBD1 for D (6 bases). Trimming stripped 6 bases from V and 0 bases from J, with 9 bases between. CDR1 is DFQATT and CDR2 is SNEGSKA in the germline V gene (reference sequence). This CDR3 contains 13 residues. The CDR3 is CSAHRDSNQPQHF. CDR3 sequence (DNA): TGCAGTGCCCACAGGGATAGCAATCAGCCCCAGCATTTT.